One and the same sample provided the 26 T cell receptor beta chains below, sequenced in a study of T cell responses to AZD1222 COVID-19 vaccine. The assay was immunoSEQ multiplex PCR, and TCRdb's table has in-frame clones only and misses some. The sample lists approximately 150,000 clones; approximately 94% were seen once. The sample was peripheral blood, taken 28 days after the second AZD1222 dose. The receptors derive from an adult who received the AZD1222 COVID-19 vaccine.

This chain connects TRBV24-1 to TRBJ2-5, with D perhaps being TRBD1 or TRBD2 (5 bases each). Germline V gene data show CDR1 as KGHDR and CDR2 as SFDVKD. V was clipped by 9 bases and J by 2 bases, with 12 bases between them. The CDR3 has 13 amino acids. The CDR3 DNA reads as TGTGCCACCTCCCCGGGGACGCAAGAGACCCAGTACTTC. Encoded protein: CATSPGTQETQYF.

The chain is built from TRBV13 and TRBJ1-3, with TRBD1 matching over 7 bases. Germline CDR1 and CDR2: PRHDT and FYEKMQ (reference sequence). This CDR3 is 18 amino acids long. Trimming took 7 bases from V and 5 from J; bases not matched to a gene: 20. The CDR3, as DNA: TGTGCCAGCAACCCCGGGACAGTCGGGTTAATTGGCCGAAACACCATATATTTT. Protein sequence: CASNPGTVGLIGRNTIYF.

The genes are TRBV7-6 and TRBJ2-1; possible D gene TRBD2, 6 bases. Trimming took off 5 bases at V and 6 bases at J, with 17 bases between the two ends. The germline V gene encodes CDR1 SGHVS and CDR2 FNYEAQ. This CDR3 is built from 15 residues. Here the CDR3 reads CASSPPGLTLNEQFF. Written as DNA, the CDR3 is TGTGCCAGCAGCCCCCCGGGACTTACCCTCAATGAGCAGTTCTTC.

The rearrangement uses TRBV5-1 and TRBJ2-7, with 10 bases that match TRBD2. The V gene's germline CDR1 is SGHRS and CDR2 YFSETQ. V lost 3 bases, J lost 5 bases, and 14 bases stayed unmatched. The CDR3 length is 17 residues. Written as DNA, the CDR3 is TGCGCCAGCAGCTCAGGTGCTAGCGGGAGCTTAGAAAACGAGCAGTACTTC. The encoded protein is CASSSGASGSLENEQYF.

J is TRBJ2-7 and V is TRBV2; tentatively, D is TRBD1 or TRBD2 (5 bases each). CDR3 size: 14 residues. Trimming removed 3 bases from V and 1 base from J, with 10 bases in between. Germline V CDR1 and CDR2: SNHLY, FYNNEI. The CDR3 coding sequence is TGTGCCAGCAGTGACTGGGGCGGGTCCTACGAGCAGTACTTC. Amino acids: CASSDWGGSYEQYF.

The chain carries TRBV6-2 or TRBV6-3 and TRBJ1-5, with no clear D. V lost 5 bases to trimming and J lost 3 bases, with 2 bases between them. The CDR3 runs to 11 residues. Germline lookup yields CDR1 MNHEY and CDR2 SVGEGT. The CDR3 sequence is CASSDNQPQHF. As DNA, the CDR3 is TGTGCCAGCAGTGACAATCAGCCCCAGCATTTT.

The sample holds one count of this clone. The rearrangement uses TRBV5-5 and TRBJ1-2, with 9 bases aligning to TRBD1. V gave up 4 bases and J gave up 5 bases; unmatched junction bases: 12. Germline CDR1 SGHKS, CDR2 YYEKEE (reference sequence). CDR3 length: 16 residues. CDR3 amino acids: CASSPKRQGDLYGYTF. CDR3 coding DNA: TGTGCCAGCAGCCCAAAGCGACAGGGGGACCTTTATGGCTACACCTTC.

V usage is TRBV27 and J usage is TRBJ2-1, with TRBD1 matching over 8 bases. In germline, CDR1 is MNHEY, CDR2 SMNVEV (reference sequence). V was pared by 6 bases and J by 9 bases, with 10 bases of the junction left unmatched. The CDR3 runs to 14 residues. CDR3 sequence: CASRDREGYGEQFF. CDR3 in DNA: TGTGCCAGCAGGGACAGGGAAGGGTACGGTGAGCAGTTCTTC.

The chain couples TRBV5-1 to TRBJ2-1, with 8 positions matching TRBD2. Germline V gene sequence: CDR1 SGHRS, CDR2 YFSETQ. With 3 bases clipped from V and 9 bases from J, the junction kept 5 bases outside the gene matches. CDR3 length equals 13 residues. The CDR3: CASSWTSLSEQFF. The DNA for the CDR3 is TGCGCCAGCAGCTGGACTAGCCTGAGTGAGCAGTTCTTC.

The J gene is TRBJ2-5, the V gene TRBV20-1, with 9 positions matching TRBD1. Germline V gene sequence: CDR1 DFQATT, CDR2 SNEGSKA (reference sequence). This CDR3 spans 16 amino acids. V trimming: 3 bases; J trimming: 7 bases; junction bases outside the gene matches: 15. CDR3 loop: CSASGGTGKTKGTQYF. The DNA of the CDR3 is TGCAGTGCTAGTGGGGGGACAGGGAAAACCAAGGGGACCCAGTACTTC.

V gene TRBV7-2 combines with J gene TRBJ2-4; no definite D call. CDR1 and CDR2 (germline): SGHTA, FQGNSA. The CDR3 has 12 amino acids. V was clipped by 3 bases and J by 3 bases, with 3 bases between them. This CDR3 reads CASSFYKNIQYF. Written as DNA, the CDR3 is TGTGCCAGCAGCTTCTACAAAAACATTCAGTACTTC.

The chain has TRBV19 and TRBJ2-3; 8 nucleotides align to TRBD2. Germline assignment: CDR1 LNHDA and CDR2 SQIVND (reference sequence). The CDR3 has 16 amino acids. Losses at the gene ends were 4 bases for V and 2 bases for J; bases not matched to a gene: 8. CDR3 sequence: CASSTQLAAYTDTQYF. The CDR3 nucleotides read TGTGCCAGTAGTACCCAACTAGCGGCCTACACAGATACGCAGTATTTT.

The J gene is TRBJ2-1, the V gene TRBV2; D is possibly TRBD2 (9 bases). V dropped 11 bases and J dropped 1 base, with 36 bases sitting between them. CDR1 is SNHLY, CDR2 FYNNEI, per germline. The CDR3 is 21 residues long. The DNA of the CDR3 is TGTGCCGCGCTGGGGACAGGCCCGGCGGGAGGGCCCTCTGGGTCCTACAATGAGCAGTTCTTC. As protein: CAALGTGPAGGPSGSYNEQFF.

The chain has TRBV5-1 and TRBJ2-5, with D unclear. V lost 0 bases and J 1 base, leaving 13 bases between the germline ends. The CDR3 runs to 16 residues. Germline V gene lookup returns CDR1 SGHRS and CDR2 YFSETQ. DNA for the CDR3: TGCGCCAGCAGCTTGGCCTCTGGCAGGAGCCAAGAGACCCAGTACTTC. It yields the protein CASSLASGRSQETQYF.

V gene TRBV5-6 combines with J gene TRBJ2-7, with D unclear. Germline assignment: CDR1 SGHDT and CDR2 YYEEEE. CDR3 length: 13 amino acids. Trimming stripped 4 bases from V and 5 bases from J, with 13 bases between. CDR3 in DNA: TGTGCCAGCAGCCTCGAACTTTGGGACGAGCAGTACTTC. Translation: CASSLELWDEQYF.

The chain recombines TRBV28 with TRBJ1-1; TRBD1 matches 9 bases. Germline-derived CDR1 and CDR2 are MDHEN and SYDVKM. The trim removed 2 bases at V and 11 bases at J, leaving 3 bases unmatched. The CDR3 length is 12 residues. This CDR3 is CASSLGTGLAFF. In DNA form, the CDR3 reads TGTGCCAGCAGTTTAGGGACAGGGTTGGCTTTCTTT.

The gene calls are TRBV5-1 and TRBJ2-1, with 14 bases lining up with TRBD2. Looked up from germline, CDR1 is SGHRS and CDR2 is YFSETQ. The junction had 4 bases not matched to a gene; V was cut back by 2 bases and J by 6 bases. CDR3 length: 16 amino acids. The CDR3 region has the DNA TGCGCCAGCAGCTTCGGGACTAGCGGGAGTTCCAATGAGCAGTTCTTC. Translation gives CASSFGTSGSSNEQFF.

This chain connects TRBV2 to TRBJ2-7; a possible D gene is TRBD2 (6 bases). Germline V lookup: CDR1 SNHLY, CDR2 FYNNEI. V was cut by 3 bases and J by 7 bases, with 13 bases left in between. This CDR3 has 13 amino acids. CDR3 sequence (DNA): TGTGCCAGCAGTGAGTCCCCGGGGAGGGAGCAGTACTTC. Protein sequence: CASSESPGREQYF.

The CDR3 coding sequence is TGTGCCAGCAGCTCCGCTAGCGGACCCTACAATGAGCAGTTCTTC. It encodes CASSSASGPYNEQFF. The rearrangement joins TRBV9 to TRBJ2-1, with 7 positions matching TRBD2. This CDR3 has 15 amino acids. The J segment lost 2 bases and the V segment lost 4 bases, leaving 6 bases of the junction unmatched. Germline V CDR1 and CDR2: SGDLS, YYNGEE. The full variable domain, completed using reference TRBV9 and TRBJ2-1, is DSGVTQTPKHLITATGQRVTLRCSPRSGDLSVYWYQQSLDQGLQFLIQYYNGEERAKGNILERFSAQQFPDLHSELNLSSLELGDSALYFCASSSASGPYNEQFFGPGTRLTVL.

The sample holds one count of this clone. CDR3 nucleotides: TGTGCCATCAGTGACCCATTCGACGCAGTCGGGCAGCCCCAGCATTTT. Translated: CAISDPFDAVGQPQHF. The rearrangement links TRBV10-3 to TRBJ1-5; no reliable D call. Per the germline V gene, CDR1 is ENHRY and CDR2 is SYGVKD. There are 16 residues in the CDR3. V gave up 3 bases and J gave up 7 bases, with 19 bases separating them.

The CDR3 DNA follows: TGTGCCAGCTCACGACTAGAAGCTGGGGCCAACGTCCTGACTTTC. As protein: CASSRLEAGANVLTF. The V gene is TRBV18, the J gene TRBJ2-6, with D tentatively TRBD2 (6 bases). Germline values: CDR1 KGHSH, CDR2 LQKENI. The CDR3 is made up of 15 amino acids. Trimming removed 4 bases at V and 2 bases at J, with 9 bases between. The variable domain in full, completed from reference TRBV18 and TRBJ2-6, reads NAGVMQNPRHLVRRRGQEARLRCSPMKGHSHVYWYRQLPEEGLKFMVYLQKENIIDESGMPKERFSAEFPKEGPSILRIQQVVRGDSAAYFCASSRLEAGANVLTFGAGSRLTVL.

J is TRBJ1-1 and V is TRBV2; TRBD1 agrees at 9 bases. This CDR3 contains 14 residues. The V and J ends lost 6 bases and 1 base, in that order; junction bases with no gene match: 3. Germline V gene sequence: CDR1 SNHLY, CDR2 FYNNEI. The CDR3: CASSLQGANTEAFF. In DNA, the CDR3 is TGTGCCAGCAGCTTACAGGGGGCGAACACTGAAGCTTTCTTT. The variable domain in full, with the rest retrieved from reference TRBV2 and TRBJ1-1, is EPEVTQTPSHQVTQMGQEVILRCVPISNHLYFYWYRQILGQKVEFLVSFYNNEISEKSEIFDDQFSVERPDGSNFTLKIRSTKLEDSAMYFCASSLQGANTEAFFGQGTRLTVV.

The chain links TRBV19 to TRBJ2-6, with no clear D. CDR3 length: 14 residues. Trimming removed 4 bases from V and 3 bases from J, with 7 bases in between. Germline V CDR1 and CDR2: LNHDA, SQIVND (reference sequence). The CDR3 coding sequence is TGTGCCAGTAGTAGTGGATATGGGGCCAACGTCCTGACTTTC. It codes for CASSSGYGANVLTF.

The chain carries TRBV30 and TRBJ1-5, with 8 bases matching TRBD1. Germline trimming cut 5 bases from V and 4 bases from J; bases unmatched to any gene: 13. Germline V gene data show CDR1 as GTSNPN and CDR2 as SVGIG (reference sequence). This CDR3 has 16 amino acids. CDR3 in DNA: TGTGCCTGGTCCCCTACAGGGGGTTGGCGGAATCAGCCCCAGCATTTT. It translates to CAWSPTGGWRNQPQHF.

V usage is TRBV6-2 or TRBV6-3 and J usage is TRBJ2-1; possible D gene TRBD2, 7 bases. Between the trimmed V and J ends, which lost 5 bases and 2 bases, there was a span of 19 bases. The germline CDR1 and CDR2 sequences are MNHEY and SVGEGT. This CDR3 comprises 17 residues. CDR3 residues: CASSRRGLQYPYNEQFF. Here the CDR3 DNA reads TGTGCCAGCAGTCGGCGGGGGCTCCAATACCCCTACAATGAGCAGTTCTTC.

V is TRBV30 and J is TRBJ1-3; D ambiguous. Trimming took off 3 bases at V and 4 bases at J, with 7 bases between the two ends. This CDR3 is built from 12 residues. Germline V gives CDR1 GTSNPN, CDR2 SVGIG (reference sequence). In DNA, the CDR3 is TGTGCCTGGAGCGTGGGCGGAAACACCATATATTTT. Its protein is CAWSVGGNTIYF. The variable domain in full, completed from reference TRBV30 and TRBJ1-3, reads SQTIHQWPATLVQPVGSPLSLECTVEGTSNPNLYWYRQAAGRGLQLLFYSVGIGQISSEVPQNLSASRPQDRQFILSSKKLLLSDSGFYLCAWSVGGNTIYFGEGSWLTVV.